The 9 T cell receptor beta chains reported below all come from one sample, sequenced in a study of graft-versus-host responses after intestinal transplantation. Profiling relied on immunoSEQ multiplex PCR, and the TCRdb table lists in-frame clones only, not all of them. The sample records 15,000 to 20,000 clones, about 40% being singletons. The sequencing here drew on alloreactive CD4+ T cells from a mixed lymphocyte reaction culture, taken before transplantation. Subset indicated: CFSE-low proliferating T cells sorted from approximately six-day pre-transplant mixed lymphocyte reaction (GvH or HvG direction). The receptors stem from a human patient who was an organ donor for intestinal transplantation.

The genes are TRBV28 and TRBJ2-1; a weak D match, TRBD2 (6 bases). Trimming stripped 6 bases from V and 3 bases from J, with 15 bases between. Germline CDR1 is MDHEN and CDR2 is SYDVKM. The CDR3 is 15 amino acids. For the CDR3, the DNA is TGTGCCAGCAGAATCGCGGGACCGGTCTACAATGAGCAGTTCTTC. Translating gives CASRIAGPVYNEQFF.

This clone is medium-sized by share. This sequence joins TRBV7-2 and TRBJ1-3; D is uncertain. Trimming cost V 1 base and J 4 bases, with 11 bases left between them. The germline CDR1 and CDR2 sequences are SGHTA and FQGNSA. The CDR3 contains 15 residues. The CDR3: CASSLEYWSGNTIYF. CDR3 nucleotides: TGTGCCAGCAGCTTAGAGTATTGGTCCGGAAACACCATATATTTT.

In this sample, this clone turned up a few times. The rearrangement joins TRBV6-6 to TRBJ1-2, with no clear D. The CDR3 runs to 13 residues. Germline CDR1 and CDR2: MNHNY and SVGAGI (reference sequence). V was shortened by 6 bases and J by 3 bases, with 11 bases between the two germline ends. The DNA for the CDR3 is TGTGCCAGCAGGCGCGACGGATACTATGGCTACACCTTC. This translates into CASRRDGYYGYTF.

The chain is built from TRBV5-8 and TRBJ1-4, with D uncertain. V was clipped by 1 base and J by 4 bases, with 8 bases between them. The CDR3 sequence is 14 residues long. CDR1 is SGHTS and CDR2 is YDEGEE in the germline V gene. For the CDR3, the DNA is TGTGCCAGCAGCTTGCTGAATTTTAATGAAAAACTGTTTTTT. This translates into CASSLLNFNEKLFF.

The rearrangement links TRBV7-9 to TRBJ2-5, with unresolved D. V was shortened by 0 bases and J by 5 bases, with 13 bases between the two germline ends. In germline, CDR1 is SEHNR, CDR2 FQNEAQ (reference sequence). The CDR3 has 15 residues. The CDR3 DNA reads as TGTGCCAGCAGCTTAGCGGTTGGTCCTAAGGAGACCCAGTACTTC. Translated, it gives CASSLAVGPKETQYF. Full variable domain (missing parts from reference TRBV7-9 and TRBJ2-5): DTGVSQNPRHKITKRGQNVTFRCDPISEHNRLYWYRQTLGQGPEFLTYFQNEAQLEKSRLLSDRFSAERPKGSFSTLEIQRTEQGDSAMYLCASSLAVGPKETQYFGPGTRLLVL.

This clone was counted only a few times. The chain is built from TRBV2 and TRBJ2-1; 9 nucleotides line up with TRBD2. Germline loops: CDR1 SNHLY, CDR2 FYNNEI. The ends lost 5 bases at V and 9 bases at J; junction bases unmatched: 8. CDR3 length: 14 residues. The CDR3 reads CASSRRREGGEQFF. In DNA, the CDR3 is TGTGCCAGCAGTAGGAGGCGGGAGGGCGGTGAGCAGTTCTTC.

V usage is TRBV10-3 and J usage is TRBJ2-1; unclear D gene. The V end lost 2 bases, the J end lost 7 bases, and 12 bases lay between the germline ends. CDR1 ENHRY and CDR2 SYGVKD come from the germline V gene. The CDR3 runs 14 residues. In DNA form, the CDR3 reads TGTGCCATCAGTGAGCTTCTTGGGCAGAATGAGCAGTTCTTC. Translated: CAISELLGQNEQFF.

J is TRBJ1-1 and V is TRBV19; D gene ambiguous. The CDR3 is 15 amino acids. CDR1 and CDR2 from the germline V gene are LNHDA and SQIVND (reference sequence). The ends were cut back, 3 bases at V and 0 bases at J, with 11 bases in the middle. This CDR3 reads CASSMGITVNTEAFF. DNA for the CDR3: TGTGCCAGTAGTATGGGAATAACAGTGAACACTGAAGCTTTCTTT.

This rearrangement joins TRBV5-4 to TRBJ2-3; no clear D. The CDR3 runs to 15 residues. The V end was cut by 4 bases, the J end by 6 bases, with 18 bases between. From germline, CDR1 is SGHNT and CDR2 YYREEE (reference sequence). The CDR3 nucleotides read TGTGCCAGCAGCCCCGGGCCCACACTAATGGATACGCAGTATTTT. Translated: CASSPGPTLMDTQYF.